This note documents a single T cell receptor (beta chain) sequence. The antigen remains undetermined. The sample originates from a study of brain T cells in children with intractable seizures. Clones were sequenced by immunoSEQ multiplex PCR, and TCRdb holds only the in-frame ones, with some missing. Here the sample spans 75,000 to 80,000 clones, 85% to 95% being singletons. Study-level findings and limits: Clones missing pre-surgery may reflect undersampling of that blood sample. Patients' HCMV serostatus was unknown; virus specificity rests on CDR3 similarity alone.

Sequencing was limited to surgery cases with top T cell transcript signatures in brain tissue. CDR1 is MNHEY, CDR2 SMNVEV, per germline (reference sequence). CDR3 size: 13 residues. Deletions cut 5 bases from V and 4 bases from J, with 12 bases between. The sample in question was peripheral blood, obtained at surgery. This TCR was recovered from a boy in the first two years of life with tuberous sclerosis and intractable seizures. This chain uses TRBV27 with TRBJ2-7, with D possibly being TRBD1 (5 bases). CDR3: CASSPGSGYEQYF. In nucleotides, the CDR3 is TGTGCCAGCAGTCCAGGGTCAGGGTACGAGCAGTACTTC.